Shown below are 8 T cell receptor beta chains from a single sample sequenced in a study of cytomegalovirus exposure and HLA in healthy donors. The PCR contained 60 Vbeta and 13 Jbeta primers. Assay used: immunoSEQ multiplex PCR; TCRdb lists only in-frame clones, some missing. The sample includes more than 90,000 clones, roughly 76% of them seen just once. Sequenced material: PBMCs. The receptors were gathered from a man in his forties in good health and CMV-seronegative.

V gene TRBV27 combines with J gene TRBJ2-1; D perhaps matches TRBD1 (6 bases). The germline gives CDR1 MNHEY, CDR2 SMNVEV (reference sequence). The CDR3 contains 13 residues. V was shortened by 8 bases and J by 6 bases, with 14 bases between the two germline ends. The CDR3 spells CASGLQGSNEQFF. The CDR3 DNA reads as TGTGCCAGCGGCCTGCAGGGGAGCAATGAGCAGTTCTTC.

This clone was found a few times. V usage is TRBV7-8 and J usage is TRBJ2-7, with 12 bases matching TRBD2. CDR1 and CDR2 (germline): SGHVS, FQNEAQ. This CDR3 spans 16 amino acids. V dropped 1 base and J dropped 4; count of bases not matched to a gene: 5. The CDR3 loop is CASSLGLAGVRYEQYF. CDR3 sequence (DNA): TGTGCCAGCAGCTTAGGACTAGCGGGAGTCAGGTACGAGCAGTACTTC.

The V and J genes are TRBV28 and TRBJ1-2, with TRBD1 as a possible D gene (6 bases). The CDR3 sequence is 13 residues long. From germline, CDR1 is MDHEN and CDR2 SYDVKM. Trimming took 1 base from V and 8 from J, leaving 11 bases between them. The CDR3 bases are TGTGCCAGCAGTTTATCGCAGGGGAGAGGCTACACCTTC. Translation gives CASSLSQGRGYTF.

This rearrangement joins TRBV5-1 to TRBJ1-1, with D unresolved. V gave up 0 bases and J gave up 5 bases, with 11 bases separating them. This CDR3 region has 14 residues. Germline values: CDR1 SGHRS, CDR2 YFSETQ. The CDR3 nucleotides read TGCGCCAGCAGCTTGGGTTTCAGATGGACTGAAGCTTTCTTT. It is translated as CASSLGFRWTEAFF. Complete variable domain (other parts from reference TRBV5-1 and TRBJ1-1): KAGVTQTPRYLIKTRGQQVTLSCSPISGHRSVSWYQQTPGQGLQFLFEYFSETQRNKGNFPGRFSGRQFSNSRSEMNVSTLELGDSALYLCASSLGFRWTEAFFGQGTRLTVV.

The chain uses TRBV6-4 and TRBJ1-2; D gene uncertain. The CDR3 is 14 residues long. V was cut by 6 bases and J by 8 bases, with 19 bases left in between. Germline V gene sequence: CDR1 MRHNA, CDR2 SNTAGT. CDR3 in DNA: TGTGCCAGCAGGGCCAATGTCGCAGCGGGGGGCTACACCTTC. It is translated as CASRANVAAGGYTF.

The V gene is TRBV2, the J gene TRBJ2-3; D uncertain. The CDR3 contains 13 residues. Trimming cost V 3 bases and J 4 bases, with 8 bases left between them. The germline V gene encodes CDR1 SNHLY and CDR2 FYNNEI. The CDR3 DNA follows: TGTGCCAGCAGTGATACTGTCGCAGATACGCAGTATTTT. Amino acids: CASSDTVADTQYF.

The chain combines TRBV23-1 with TRBJ1-2; D is unclear. TRBV23-1 is given ORF status, its function remaining uncertain. The CDR3 has 14 residues. Trimming shortened V by 9 bases and J by 2 bases, and 16 bases separated the two germline ends. CDR3 region: CARPRLRANYGYTF. The CDR3 nucleotides are TGCGCCAGACCGAGGCTCCGTGCCAACTATGGCTACACCTTC.

This clone is a singleton in its sample. CDR3 DNA: TGTGCCGGCAGAGGGGGGGGTATCGAGACCCAGTACTTC. This sequence encodes CAGRGGGIETQYF. The chain combines TRBV30 with TRBJ2-5, with D possibly TRBD2 on 7 matching bases. Trimming took 8 bases from V and 5 from J, leaving 18 bases between them. This CDR3 region has 13 residues. The germline V gene encodes CDR1 GTSNPN and CDR2 SVGIG (reference sequence).